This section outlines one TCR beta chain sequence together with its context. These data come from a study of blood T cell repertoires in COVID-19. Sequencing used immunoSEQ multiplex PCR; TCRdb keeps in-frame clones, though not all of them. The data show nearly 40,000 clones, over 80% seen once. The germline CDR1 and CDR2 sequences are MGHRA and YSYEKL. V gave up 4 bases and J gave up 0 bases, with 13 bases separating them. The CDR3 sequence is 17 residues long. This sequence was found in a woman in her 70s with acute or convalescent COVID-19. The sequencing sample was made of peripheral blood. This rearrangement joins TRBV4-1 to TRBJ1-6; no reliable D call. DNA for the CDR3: TGCGCCAGCAGCCCCGAGGCTGCACACTCCTATAATTCACCCCTCCACTTT. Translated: CASSPEAAHSYNSPLHF.